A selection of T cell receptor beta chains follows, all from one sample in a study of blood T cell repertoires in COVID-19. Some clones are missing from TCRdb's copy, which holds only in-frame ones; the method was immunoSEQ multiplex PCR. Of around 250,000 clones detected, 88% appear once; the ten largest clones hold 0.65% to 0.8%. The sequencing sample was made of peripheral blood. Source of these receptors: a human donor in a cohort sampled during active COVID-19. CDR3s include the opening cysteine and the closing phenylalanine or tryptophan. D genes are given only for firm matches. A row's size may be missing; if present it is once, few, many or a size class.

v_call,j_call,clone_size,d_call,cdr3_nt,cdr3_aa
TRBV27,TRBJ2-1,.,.,TGTGCCAGCGGACAGCTCTCCCGTGAGCAGTTCTTC,CASGQLSREQFF
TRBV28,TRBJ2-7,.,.,TGTGCCAGCATTGGGGCAGGGTGGGCCTACGAGCAGTACTTC,CASIGAGWAYEQYF
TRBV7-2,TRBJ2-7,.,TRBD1,TGTGCCAGCAGCCCGTGGACAGGTCCATCCTCCTACGAGCAGTACTTC,CASSPWTGPSSYEQYF
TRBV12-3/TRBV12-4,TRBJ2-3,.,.,TGTGCCAGCACCGCCGGGTACACAGATACGCAGTATTTT,CASTAGYTDTQYF
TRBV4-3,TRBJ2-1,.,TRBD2,TGCGCCAGCAGCCCGGGACTAGCGGGACCGGAGCAGTTCTTC,CASSPGLAGPEQFF
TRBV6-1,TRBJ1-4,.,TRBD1,TGTGCCAGCAGTGAAGCCCTTGCGGGACAGGGGAGTGAAAAACTGTTTTTT,CASSEALAGQGSEKLFF
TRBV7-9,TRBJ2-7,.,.,TGTGCCAGCAGCTTACTACAGGATTACGAGCAGTACTTC,CASSLLQDYEQYF
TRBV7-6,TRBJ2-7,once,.,TGTGCCAGCAGCTTAGTGGGACACCGGAGCTCCTACGAGCAGTACTTC,CASSLVGHRSSYEQYF
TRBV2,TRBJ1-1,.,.,TGTGCCATCTTAGGGGTAGCTGAAGCTTTCTTT,CAILGVAEAFF
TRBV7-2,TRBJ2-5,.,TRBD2,TGTGCCAGCAGCTCCGGGACTAGCGGATGGGAGACCCAGTACTTC,CASSSGTSGWETQYF
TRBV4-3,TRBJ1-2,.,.,TGCGCCAGCGGACCTGTGACAGGAAGTTATGGCTACACCTTC,CASGPVTGSYGYTF
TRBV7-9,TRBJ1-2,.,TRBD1,TGTGCCAGCAGTCATACTGGGCAGGGGGATGGCTACACCTTC,CASSHTGQGDGYTF
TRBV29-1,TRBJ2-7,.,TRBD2,TGCAGCGTTGAAGGGGTAGCGGGGGCGGACGAGCAGTACTTC,CSVEGVAGADEQYF
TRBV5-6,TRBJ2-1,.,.,TGTGCCAGCAGCTTGAATCCCAGACTGGAGCAGTTCTTC,CASSLNPRLEQFF
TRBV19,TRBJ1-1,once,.,TGTGCCAGTAGTATGAGAGGGACTGAAGCTTTCTTT,CASSMRGTEAFF
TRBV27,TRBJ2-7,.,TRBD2,TGTGCCAGCAGTTTAGCGGGACTAGTCTACGAGCAGTACTTC,CASSLAGLVYEQYF
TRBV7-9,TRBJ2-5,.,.,TGTGCCAGCAGCTTAACACCTCAAGAGACCCAGTACTTC,CASSLTPQETQYF
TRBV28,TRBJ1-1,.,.,TGTGCCACAACCTACCATCCGAACACTGAAGCTTTCTTT,CATTYHPNTEAFF
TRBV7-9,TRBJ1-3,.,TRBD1,TGTGCCAGCAGCTTAGTAGGGGGCTCCTCTGGAAACACCATATATTTT,CASSLVGGSSGNTIYF
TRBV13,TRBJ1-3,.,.,TGTGCCAGCAGCTTCCCCTCCTCTGGAAACACCATATATTTT,CASSFPSSGNTIYF
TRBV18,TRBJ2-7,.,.,TGTGCCAGCTCCCCGGACCCAGCCCCCGGGACTCACTTC,CASSPDPAPGTHF
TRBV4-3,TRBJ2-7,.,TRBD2,TGCGCCAGCAGCCCTGGCGGGGAGCGGGGGGCCGCTTTCTATTACGAGCAGTACTTC,CASSPGGERGAAFYYEQYF
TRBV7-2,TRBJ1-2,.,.,TGTGCCAGCAGCTTATTTTTCAGGGAGGACTATGGCTACACCTTC,CASSLFFREDYGYTF
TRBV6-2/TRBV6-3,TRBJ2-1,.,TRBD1,TGTGCCAGCAGCCGCGGACAGGGGGCGCGGTCTGAGCAGTTCTTC,CASSRGQGARSEQFF
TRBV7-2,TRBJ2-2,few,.,TGTGCCAGCAGCTTAGCGGACACGAACACCGGGGAGCTGTTTTTT,CASSLADTNTGELFF
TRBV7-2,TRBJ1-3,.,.,TGTGCCACCCGGGGGACGGGGATTTACGGAAACACCATATATTTT,CATRGTGIYGNTIYF
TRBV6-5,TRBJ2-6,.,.,TGTGCCAGCAGTTCGAGCTCTGGGGCCAACGTCCTGACTTTC,CASSSSSGANVLTF
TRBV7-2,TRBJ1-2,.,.,TGTGCCAGCAGCGCCAGCGTACTAGGCTACACCTTC,CASSASVLGYTF
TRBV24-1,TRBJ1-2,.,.,TGTGCCACCAGTGACAGCTATGGCTACACCTTC,CATSDSYGYTF
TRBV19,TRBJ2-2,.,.,TGTGCCAGTAGTATGTTTGGCGGCATGACCGGGGAGCTGTTTTTT,CASSMFGGMTGELFF
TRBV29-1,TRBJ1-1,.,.,TGCAGCGTCCCGAACCGGGACACCAACACTGAAGCTTTCTTT,CSVPNRDTNTEAFF
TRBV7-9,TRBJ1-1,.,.,TGTGCCAGCAGGTCCGGGGGTGCGGAGACTGAAGCTTTCTTT,CASRSGGAETEAFF